This T cell receptor (beta chain) was retrieved from a study of blood T cells in healthy people across ages (dated by TCRdb to about 2015). Regarding the study in general: In model experiments, template switching captured roughly one uniquely barcoded TCR beta cDNA molecule for every two T cells. To track age-related changes in TCR beta repertoire diversity, the study relied on deep sequencing normalized with unique cDNA molecular identifiers. Donors were grouped into four age groups: young (average approximately 16 years), middle-aged (about 40), aged (about 60) and long-lived (about 82). To avoid experimental bias, donors of different ages were distributed randomly across sequencing lanes. The study analyzed two additional independent replicas of 1 million unique cDNA reads from the same blood draw for two donors, one aged 18 to 30 and one aged 80 or older. Paper-wide results and their limitations: Total diversity estimates from one million sequenced T cells were considered lower bounds and underestimates. Donor CMV infection status was unknown, potentially confounding age-related changes in expanded clonotypes. Bulk unsorted PBMC profiling prevented conclusive comparison of naive and antigen-experienced compartments. Compared with the aged group, more naive CD4+ T cells, fewer expanded clones and increased TCR diversity were shown by the long-lived group, suggesting age selection. Observed TCR beta diversity per million T cells fell roughly linearly with age, and a significant reduction was already apparent by age around 40. There was a strong correlation between observed TCR beta diversity and the percentage of naive T cells measured by flow cytometry.

The 35 to 40 donors, aged roughly 6 to 95 years, were systemically healthy Caucasian individuals from Russia. Each donor gave 8 to 10 milliliters of peripheral blood, drawn into EDTA-treated Vacutainer tubes. Ficoll-Paque density-gradient centrifugation was used to isolate PBMCs, with at least 6.5 million per sample. Trizol reagent was used to extract total RNA from the PBMCs, yielding at least 5.5 micrograms per sample. For every donor, an aliquot of PBMCs went through flow cytometry to measure the percentages of naive CD45RAhigh/CD27high T cells. Note on this clonotype: Its target antigen remains unknown. No much larger clonotype is one base removed from it; base qualities were not supplied.

The germline V gene encodes CDR1 DFQATT and CDR2 SNEGSKA (reference sequence). The CDR3, cysteine through phenylalanine, is 14 amino acids long. The DNA shown is the 42-base CDR3, in frame from base 1. Trimming removed 5 bases from V and 6 bases from J, leaving 20 bases between the germline ends. The library was built by means of 5' RACE. Data came from an Illumina HiSeq 2500. A second PCR of roughly 7 to 11 cycles was performed with a sample-barcoded 5' primer and a J-beta primer mix. A unique molecular identifier was introduced onto each TCR beta cDNA molecule by a template-switch 5' adaptor carrying 12 random nucleotides. At least 3 million CDR3-containing paired-end reads were obtained from each sample. First-strand cDNA was synthesized from all RNA with the Mint cDNA synthesis kit, primed by a TRBC-specific oligonucleotide. All cDNA was treated with uracil-DNA glycosylase and then went through a first 18-cycle PCR with the universal primers M1SS and BC2_uni_R. Under the source paper's analysis protocol: For normalization, 1 million high-quality reads were randomly selected from each sample, with every read carrying a distinct molecular identifier. Instead of being binned into consensus sequences, reads that shared molecular identifiers were thrown out. MiTCR, run with a Q25 quality threshold and the strictest error-elimination algorithm, handled CDR3 identification, clonotype clustering and error correction. A nonparametric unseen species model with Euler transformation was used to estimate a lower bound on total TCR beta diversity. TCRdb reran the public reads through fastp at Q25 and MiXCR, keeping productive beta chains. Entries that share a CDR3 protein sequence are merged under the most common genes and DNA. The V and J calls come from TCRdb's annotation, not from the publication. This sample lists roughly 800,000 distinct CDR3 sequences; more than 45% were detected once. Approximately 23% of the sample is held by the ten biggest clonotypes.

This chain joins TRBV20-1 to TRBJ2-7, with no confidently assigned D gene. This TCR derives from a man younger than 40 in good health. Sequencing input: blood. The CDR3 here reads CSAALGGRLAEQYF. Read as DNA, the sequence is TGCAGTGCTGCCCTCGGCGGTCGTCTTGCCGAGCAGTACTTC.